This T cell receptor beta chain was observed in a study of CD8 T cell repertoires and HIV-1 epitope variants. Study summary: Separate wells received one of Twenty-five Gag or Nef variant peptides. Controls included no peptide, Ebola AY9 epitope, and a CMV, EBV, flu pool. Tested: three Gag epitope families, Nef HW9 and YT9.

This CDR3 contains 14 residues. Germline loops: CDR1 MNHNY, CDR2 SVGAGI (reference sequence). J gave up 2 bases and V 2 bases, and 1 base lay outside the gene matches. Profiling relied on immunoSEQ multiplex PCR, and the TCRdb table lists in-frame clones only, not all of them. Of around 3,600 clones detected, 65% to 80% appear once; the ten largest clones hold roughly 41%. Broader study findings: Beta chains alone show antigen proliferation, not cytokine profile or function.

Turning to this clone: Its antigen is as yet unknown.

The gene calls are TRBV6-6 and TRBJ2-5, with 8 bases identical to TRBD2. The receptor comes from a male donor with HIV. The source material was cultured CD8+ T cells derived from PBMCs. CDR3 region: CASSYTGGQETQYF. The CDR3 region has the DNA TGTGCCAGCAGTTACACGGGGGGGCAAGAGACCCAGTACTTC.